The 19 T cell receptor beta chains in this list originate from one sample, sequenced in a study of radiotherapy plus CTLA-4 blockade in lung cancer (dated by TCRdb to 2017 to 2018). The method was the immunoSEQ multiplex PCR assay. TCRdb obtained this table from immuneACCESS and retained in-frame rearrangements with V and J assigned. These tables miss some clones; where compared with another copy, unresolved V genes account for less than half of the shortfall, and the remainder is unexplained. The sample records tens of thousands of clones, 79% of which are singletons. Clones ranked in the top ten supply under 10% of the sample. This sample comprised peripheral blood, obtained from a patient treated with radiotherapy plus ipilimumab. The source of these receptors is a human donor with non-small cell lung cancer who had a complete response to radiotherapy plus ipilimumab.

This clone was found a few times. This chain connects TRBV7-9 to TRBJ2-1; 8 bases line up with TRBD1. Unmatched junction bases numbered 2, after V lost 3 bases and J lost 4 bases. Germline V gives CDR1 SEHNR, CDR2 FQNEAQ (reference sequence). The CDR3 covers 14 residues. In DNA form, the CDR3 reads TGTGCCAGCAGCTTTCAGGGGGCGTACAATGAGCAGTTCTTC. This gives the protein CASSFQGAYNEQFF.

V and J are TRBV29-1 and TRBJ2-3; TRBD2 matches 7 bases. The length of the CDR3 is 15 residues. The J segment lost 5 bases and the V segment lost 4 bases, leaving 12 bases of the junction unmatched. The V gene's germline CDR1 is SQVTM and CDR2 ANQGSEA. The CDR3 DNA is TGCAGCGTTGGGGGGAGGGGCCTCACCGAAGATACGCAGTATTTT. It specifies CSVGGRGLTEDTQYF.

V gene TRBV7-7 combines with J gene TRBJ2-5, with TRBD1 as a possible D gene (5 bases). Germline CDR1 is SSHAT and CDR2 is FNYEAQ (reference sequence). The CDR3 extends over 14 amino acids. CDR3 sequence (DNA): TGTGCAACGCAGGGAAGTAAGGGCTCGGAGACCCAGTACTTC. It encodes CATQGSKGSETQYF.

The J gene is TRBJ2-2, the V gene TRBV5-1; 13 positions match TRBD2. Trimming took 5 bases from V and 1 from J; bases not matched to a gene: 2. This CDR3 spans 16 amino acids. Germline loops: CDR1 SGHRS, CDR2 YFSETQ. CDR3 residues: CASSGLAGVNTGELFF. DNA of the CDR3: TGCGCCAGCAGTGGACTAGCGGGAGTGAACACCGGGGAGCTGTTTTTT.

This clone was counted only a few times. The genes are TRBV11-3 and TRBJ2-1, with 7 bases identical to TRBD2. The CDR3 runs 16 residues. V was clipped by 3 bases and J by 3 bases; unmatched bases: 8. The germline gives CDR1 SGHNT, CDR2 YENEEA. Written as DNA, the CDR3 is TGTGCCAGCAGCTTGTTTCAGCTAGCGGACTACAATGAGCAGTTCTTC. Amino acids: CASSLFQLADYNEQFF.

Of note for this clone: Other DNA sequences of this sample code for an identical CDR3. The genes are TRBV18 and TRBJ1-5; D is unclear. Germline V gene data show CDR1 as KGHSH and CDR2 as LQKENI. This CDR3 spans 16 amino acids. V lost 3 bases, J lost 3 bases, and 15 bases lay in between. The CDR3, as DNA: TGTGCCAGCTCACCCCCTGGAGGCGGAGACAATCAGCCCCAGCATTTT. Its translation: CASSPPGGGDNQPQHF.

This chain connects TRBV5-1 to TRBJ2-3, with 7 bases identical to TRBD2. Germline V gene sequence: CDR1 SGHRS, CDR2 YFSETQ. The CDR3 is 18 amino acids. Trimming removed 5 bases from V and 4 bases from J; junction bases left unmatched: 19. The CDR3 DNA follows: TGCGCCAGCAGAAAGGAGGGTTGGCGGGAGAATGCGGCAGATACGCAGTATTTT. Its protein is CASRKEGWRENAADTQYF.

The CDR3 DNA follows: TGTGCCAGCAGCATCGAGCGGCTTAGCTCCTACAATGAGCAGTTCTTC. It codes for CASSIERLSSYNEQFF. The V call is TRBV5-4, the J call TRBJ2-1; perhaps TRBD2 as D (5 bases). Germline V CDR1 and CDR2: SGHNT, YYREEE (reference sequence). The CDR3 totals 16 residues. With 4 bases removed from V and 0 bases from J, the gap between germline ends came to 14 bases.

This clone was counted only a few times. The chain links TRBV19 to TRBJ2-3, with 7 nucleotides matching TRBD1. Germline V gives CDR1 LNHDA, CDR2 SQIVND (reference sequence). V trimming: 1 base; J trimming: 4 bases; junction bases outside the gene matches: 5. The CDR3 runs to 15 residues. In DNA, the CDR3 is TGTGCCAGTAGTATAGCGGGACAGATCTCAGATACGCAGTATTTT. This gives the protein CASSIAGQISDTQYF.

This clone was counted only a few times. The rearrangement uses TRBV4-1 and TRBJ1-4, with D possibly matching TRBD1 (5 bases). V was cut by 2 bases and J by 13 bases, with 14 bases left in between. Germline V gene sequence: CDR1 MGHRA, CDR2 YSYEKL. This CDR3 comprises 13 residues. In DNA form, the CDR3 reads TGCGCCAGCAGCCAAACGATCGGGACGCGACTGTTTTTT. Amino acid sequence: CASSQTIGTRLFF.

This chain uses TRBV12-5 with TRBJ2-3, with D hard to call. There are 14 residues in the CDR3. Trimming removed 1 base from V and 2 bases from J, with 7 bases in between. Germline CDR1 LGHNT, CDR2 FRNRAP. In DNA form, the CDR3 reads TGTGCTAGTGGTTTGGGACTTAACACAGATACGCAGTATTTT. Its protein product is CASGLGLNTDTQYF. The variable domain in full, completed from reference TRBV12-5 and TRBJ2-3, reads DARVTQTPRHKVTEMGQEVTMRCQPILGHNTVFWYRQTMMQGLELLAYFRNRAPLDDSGMPKDRFSAEMPDATLATLKIQPSEPRDSAVYFCASGLGLNTDTQYFGPGTRLTVL.

The chain links TRBV19 to TRBJ1-1, with D maybe TRBD1 (6 bases). Germline CDR1 reads LNHDA; CDR2 reads SQIVND (reference sequence). The V gene lost 7 bases and the J gene lost 1 base, with 22 bases spanning the gap. CDR3 length: 17 amino acids. In DNA form, the CDR3 reads TGTGCCAGTACCAAAAGGGTCGGGGGCTGGGGGAACACTGAAGCTTTCTTT. It specifies CASTKRVGGWGNTEAFF.

V gene TRBV5-1 combines with J gene TRBJ1-4, with D possibly matching TRBD1 (5 bases). This CDR3 is built from 15 residues. Germline-derived CDR1 and CDR2 are SGHRS and YFSETQ. The ends were cut back, 3 bases at V and 8 bases at J, with 17 bases in the middle. Written as DNA, the CDR3 is TGCGCCAGCAGCTCCCAAGGGGTAATAAACGAAAAACTGTTTTTT. This translates into CASSSQGVINEKLFF.

The rearrangement joins TRBV27 to TRBJ2-3; a weak D match, TRBD1 (6 bases). This CDR3 contains 15 residues. Germline lookup yields CDR1 MNHEY and CDR2 SMNVEV (reference sequence). Trimming removed 6 bases at V and 2 bases at J, with 15 bases between. The CDR3 here is CASSQPGQATDTQYF. CDR3 bases: TGTGCCAGCAGCCAGCCGGGACAAGCCACAGATACGCAGTATTTT.

V is TRBV6-1 and J is TRBJ1-1; D not certain. With 4 bases removed from V and 1 base from J, the gap between germline ends came to 7 bases. The germline CDR1 and CDR2 sequences are MNHNS and SASEGT. The CDR3 is 13 residues long. The CDR3 reads CASSAERNTEAFF. CDR3 DNA: TGTGCCAGCAGTGCGGAAAGGAACACTGAAGCTTTCTTT.

The chain recombines TRBV5-1 with TRBJ1-3; TRBD1 might be the D (5 bases). Trimming shortened V by 4 bases and J by 7 bases, and 15 bases separated the two germline ends. Germline lookup yields CDR1 SGHRS and CDR2 YFSETQ. This CDR3 has 14 residues. In nucleotides, the CDR3 is TGCGCCAGCAGCCCGACAGAAACCCAGAACACCATATATTTT. This gives the protein CASSPTETQNTIYF.

The rearrangement links TRBV5-1 to TRBJ1-3, with D maybe TRBD1 (5 bases). Germline assignment: CDR1 SGHRS and CDR2 YFSETQ. This CDR3 is 15 amino acids long. V was pared by 3 bases and J by 2 bases, with 12 bases between. CDR3 DNA: TGCGCCAGCAGCTCCGACAGTTCCCCTGGAAACACCATATATTTT. Residues: CASSSDSSPGNTIYF.

J is TRBJ1-2 and V is TRBV4-3; unclear D gene. Germline V CDR1 and CDR2: LGHNA, YSLEER. The CDR3 is made up of 14 amino acids. Trimming removed 0 bases at V and 2 bases at J, with 7 bases between. The CDR3 is CASSQDAGNYGYTF. CDR3 nucleotides: TGCGCCAGCAGCCAAGATGCCGGAAACTATGGCTACACCTTC.

The chain carries TRBV21-1 and TRBJ1-2. TRBV21-1 is classified as a pseudogene. The CDR3 loop spans 14 amino acids. In nucleotides, the CDR3 is TGTGCCAGCAGCAACGGGGAGGTGGACTATGGCTACACCTTC. It yields the protein CASSNGEVDYGYTF.